This is a list of T cell receptor beta chains from one sample in a study of T cells in Graves' hyperthyroidism and ophthalmopathy. MiXCR was run by TCRdb on the multiplex PCR reads, yielding one entry per CDR3 protein. The sample lists 80,000 to 100,000 distinct CDR3 sequences, around 40% occurring once. The sample was peripheral blood or thyroid tissue (not recorded which). The receptors here all came from a woman aged 25 to 45 with Graves' hyperthyroidism. The CDR3 runs from the conserved cysteine through the conserved F or W. The order of the fields is V gene, J gene, clone size, D gene, CDR3 DNA, CDR3 protein. D genes are given only for firm matches. Clone size appears in some rows only: once, few, many, or a class for an expanded clone.

TRBV2	TRBJ2-5	many	TRBD2	TGTGCCAACACCCTACTAGCGGGACAAGAGACCCAGTACTTC	CANTLLAGQETQYF
TRBV7-2	TRBJ1-3	-	-	TGTGCCAGCAGCTTAGCGGAGGTTATGAACACCATATATTTT	CASSLAEVMNTIYF
TRBV28	TRBJ2-2	many	-	TGTGCCAGCAGAGATACGAACACCGGGGAGCTGTTTTTT	CASRDTNTGELFF
TRBV15	TRBJ2-5	-	-	TGTGCCACCAGCAGAGGAGTAGGACCCGGCGGGACCCAGTACTTC	CATSRGVGPGGTQYF
TRBV5-1	TRBJ2-5	many	TRBD2	TGCGCCAGCAGCTTGGCCTTGAGCGGGAGGGCTCTAAAACAAGAGACCCAGTACTTC	CASSLALSGRALKQETQYF
TRBV5-1	TRBJ2-7	many	-	TGCGCCAGCAACCGGGACGGAAGAAGCTACGAGCAGTACTTC	CASNRDGRSYEQYF
TRBV7-2	TRBJ1-1	-	-	TGTGCCAGCAGCTTCAGCGGGACGAACACTGAAGCTTTCTTT	CASSFSGTNTEAFF
TRBV5-1	TRBJ2-5	many	-	TGCGCCAGCAGCTTGGCCATCGCAGAGGGAGAGACCCAGTACTTC	CASSLAIAEGETQYF
TRBV5-6	TRBJ2-2	many	-	TGTGCCAGCAGCTTCGTGGTGAACACCGGGGAGCTGTTTTTT	CASSFVVNTGELFF
TRBV5-6	TRBJ1-2	many	-	TGTGCCAGCAGCTTGGGGAGATATGGCTACACCTTC	CASSLGRYGYTF
TRBV7-9	TRBJ2-7	-	TRBD2	TGTGCCAGCAGCCTCGGGACTAGCGGGTACAAGCAGTACTTC	CASSLGTSGYKQYF
TRBV20-1	TRBJ1-5	many	TRBD1	TGCAGTGCTAGGGAACCGACAGGGAGGAGCAATCAGCCCCAGCATTTT	CSAREPTGRSNQPQHF
TRBV7-6	TRBJ2-5	-	TRBD2	TGTGCCAGCAGCTTAGCCGGGGGGATTGAGACCCAGTACTTC	CASSLAGGIETQYF
TRBV28	TRBJ2-7	many	TRBD1	TGTGCCAGCAGTTCAGACAGGGACGAACTTTACGAGCAGTACTTC	CASSSDRDELYEQYF
TRBV10-3	TRBJ2-3	-	-	TGTGCCATCAGTTCCGGCAGGGAGCCCACAGATACGCAGTATTTT	CAISSGREPTDTQYF
TRBV10-3	TRBJ1-1	-	TRBD1	TGTGCCATCAGTTCGATAGACAGGGTGAGTCCGAGAACTGAAGCTTTCTTT	CAISSIDRVSPRTEAFF
TRBV28	TRBJ1-5	few	-	TGTGCCAGCAGTCCAGGACAGTACCTACGAGGGCAGCCCCAGCATTTT	CASSPGQYLRGQPQHF
TRBV5-1	TRBJ2-7	many	TRBD2	TGCGCCAGCAGCTTGGGGGACTACACCTACGAGCAGTACTTC	CASSLGDYTYEQYF
TRBV7-2	TRBJ2-7	-	TRBD2	TGTGCCAGCAGAGGACTAGCGGGAACCTACGAGCAGTACTTC	CASRGLAGTYEQYF
TRBV5-1	TRBJ2-3	few	TRBD2	TGCGCCAGCACTCCTAGGCTAGCGGGAAGCACAGATACGCAGTATTTT	CASTPRLAGSTDTQYF
TRBV6-5	TRBJ1-1	many	-	TGTGCCAGCAGTGAAGAGGAGCTTACGGGTTTCTTT	CASSEEELTGFF
TRBV2	TRBJ1-6	many	TRBD1	TGTGCCAGCAGCTGGGACAGGCACAGTTCACCCCTCCACTTT	CASSWDRHSSPLHF
TRBV13	TRBJ1-2	-	-	TGTGCCAGCAGCCCACCGGGTGGCGATGGCTACACCTTC	CASSPPGGDGYTF
TRBV5-1	TRBJ2-3	few	-	TGCGCCAGCAGCTCCACAGATACGCAGTATTTT	CASSSTDTQYF
TRBV7-7	TRBJ2-5	many	-	TGTGCTAGCAGCTTAGTAGGTTTGGGATATGAGACCCAGTACTTC	CASSLVGLGYETQYF
TRBV6-6	TRBJ2-2	many	TRBD1	TGTGCCAGCAGTCCCGACCACGGGACAGTGAACACCGGGGAGCTGTTTTTT	CASSPDHGTVNTGELFF
TRBV6-5	TRBJ2-7	many	TRBD2	TGTGCCAGCAGTTACCGGGGGGGCTTAGCGCAAGACTTC	CASSYRGGLAQDF
TRBV12-3/TRBV12-4	TRBJ1-6	many	-	TGTGCCACAAGGGGGGGCGGTTATAATTCACCCCTCCACTTT	CATRGGGYNSPLHF
TRBV29-1	TRBJ1-2	-	TRBD1	TGCAGCGTTTGGGACAGGGGTAACTATGGCTACACCTTC	CSVWDRGNYGYTF
TRBV25-1	TRBJ1-6	-	-	TGTGCTAGCTTAGATCCGGGACTGAACTATAATTCACCCCTCCACTTT	CASLDPGLNYNSPLHF
TRBV6-1	TRBJ1-1	many	-	TGTGCCAGCAGTGAAGGCCCAGGCTGGACTGAAGCTTTCTTT	CASSEGPGWTEAFF
TRBV5-5	TRBJ1-6	many	-	TGTGCCAGCGAAGGGGGGATCAATTCACCCCTCCACTTT	CASEGGINSPLHF
TRBV5-5	TRBJ1-4	-	TRBD1	TGTGCCAGCGGTCTGACAGGGGGCTCAACTAATGAAGAACTGTTTTTT	CASGLTGGSTNEELFF
TRBV7-9	TRBJ1-1	many	-	TGTGCCAGCAGCTTGGCCAGCACTGAAGCTTTCTTT	CASSLASTEAFF
TRBV5-1	TRBJ2-3	many	-	TGCGCCAGCAGCCCGAATGGACAGAGCACAGATACGCAGTATTTT	CASSPNGQSTDTQYF
TRBV4-1	TRBJ1-3	many	-	TGCGCCAGCAGCCAAAGTTCAGGCCGAAACACCATATATTTT	CASSQSSGRNTIYF
TRBV2	TRBJ2-6	-	-	TGTGCCGGACAACGCGGGGCCAACGTCCTGACTTTC	CAGQRGANVLTF
TRBV4-2	TRBJ2-7	many	TRBD1	TGTGCCAGTTCGACGGACAGGGGGCGTTACGAGCAGTACTTC	CASSTDRGRYEQYF
TRBV5-1	TRBJ2-6	-	TRBD2	TGCGCCAGCAGCTGGACTAGCGGGACTTCCTCTGGGGCCAACGTCCTGACTTTC	CASSWTSGTSSGANVLTF
TRBV12-3/TRBV12-4	TRBJ1-5	many	-	TGTGCCAGCAGTTTAAGTGACGGACGGTTCATGCCCCAGCATTTT	CASSLSDGRFMPQHF
TRBV9	TRBJ1-6	many	TRBD1	TGTGCCAGCAGCGTAGGTTCGGACAGGGGGCGGTCACCCCTCCACTTT	CASSVGSDRGRSPLHF
TRBV20-1	TRBJ1-4	many	-	TGCAGTGCTCGACCGGGGCAGGGCGCACTTGGAAAACTGTTTTTT	CSARPGQGALGKLFF
TRBV4-1	TRBJ2-3	-	TRBD2	TGTGCCAGCAGCCAAACGGCGGGAGAAAGTACGCAGTATTTT	CASSQTAGESTQYF
TRBV7-2	TRBJ1-4	once	-	TGTGCCAGCAGTCCCGGGGGGCAAGAAAAACTGTTTTTT	CASSPGGQEKLFF
TRBV19	TRBJ2-7	many	-	TGTGCCAGTGGAGTGGGAGCTTATTCCTACGAGCAGTACTTC	CASGVGAYSYEQYF
TRBV20-1	TRBJ2-5	few	TRBD2	TGCAGTGCTACGGGACTAGCGGGCCAGTACTTC	CSATGLAGQYF
TRBV6-1	TRBJ2-7	-	TRBD1	TGTGCCAGCTCACCCGGATGGGACAGGGTAGGGAGTGAGCAGTACTTC	CASSPGWDRVGSEQYF
TRBV20-1	TRBJ1-5	many	-	TGCAGTGCCATCGACGCGAGAGGCAATCAGCCCCAGCATTTT	CSAIDARGNQPQHF